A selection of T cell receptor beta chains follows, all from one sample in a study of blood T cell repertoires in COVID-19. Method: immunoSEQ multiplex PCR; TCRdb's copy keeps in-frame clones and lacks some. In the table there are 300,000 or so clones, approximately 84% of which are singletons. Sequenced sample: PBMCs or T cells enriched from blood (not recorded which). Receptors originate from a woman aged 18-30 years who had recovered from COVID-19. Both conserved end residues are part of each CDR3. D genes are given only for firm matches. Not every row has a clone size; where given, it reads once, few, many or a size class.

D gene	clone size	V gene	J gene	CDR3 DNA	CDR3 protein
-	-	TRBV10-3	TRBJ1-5	TGTGCCATCAGTTATCAGGGTAATCAGCCCCAGCATTTT	CAISYQGNQPQHF
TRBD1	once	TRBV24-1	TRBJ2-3	TGTGCCACCAGTGATCCCGGACAGGGGTCAGATACGCAGTATTTT	CATSDPGQGSDTQYF
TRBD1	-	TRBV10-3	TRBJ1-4	TGTGCCATCAGGGGGACAGGCCTGGGAACTAATGAAAAACTGTTTTTT	CAIRGTGLGTNEKLFF
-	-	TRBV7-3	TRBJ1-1	TGTGCCAGCAGCCGTGACATGAACACTGAAGCTTTCTTT	CASSRDMNTEAFF
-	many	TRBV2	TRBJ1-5	TGTGCCAGCAGTTTCAGGCGGGGGTTAGGAAGCAATCAGCCCCAGCATTTT	CASSFRRGLGSNQPQHF
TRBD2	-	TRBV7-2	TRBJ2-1	TGTGCCAGCTCTAGCGGGGGGCCAACCTACAATGAGCAGTTCTTC	CASSSGGPTYNEQFF
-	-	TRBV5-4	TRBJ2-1	TGTGCCAGCCAATATAGCGGAACGGCGTCCTACAATGAGCAGTTCTTC	CASQYSGTASYNEQFF
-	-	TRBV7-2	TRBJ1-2	TGTGCCAGCAGCTCTCGACACCAGTATGGCTACACCTTC	CASSSRHQYGYTF
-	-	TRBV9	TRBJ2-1	TGTGCCAGCAGCCCTGCCGCGGGACCTCACAATGAGCAGTTCTTC	CASSPAAGPHNEQFF
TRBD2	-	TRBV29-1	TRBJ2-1	TGCAGCGCCTCTAGACTAGCCGAATCCTACAATGAGCAGTTCTTC	CSASRLAESYNEQFF
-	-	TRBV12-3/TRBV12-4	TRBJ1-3	TGTGCCAGCAGTTTTACAGCTGGAAACACCATATATTTT	CASSFTAGNTIYF
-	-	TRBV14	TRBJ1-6	TGTGCCAGCAGCCCCGGGGGCTATAATTCACCCCTCCACTTT	CASSPGGYNSPLHF
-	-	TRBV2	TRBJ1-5	TGTGCCAGCAGCGTCGACAGGAATGGTCAGCCCCAGCATTTT	CASSVDRNGQPQHF
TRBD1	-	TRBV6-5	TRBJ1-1	TGTGCCAGCAGTCAAACAGGGGGCAGGGCTGAAGCTTTCTTT	CASSQTGGRAEAFF